Below, one T cell receptor (beta chain) is given with its context. Time point indicated: pre-sensitization, week 0. Treatment noted: therapeutic diphenylcyclopropenone sensitization with weekly scalp DPC. The germline gives CDR1 ENHRY, CDR2 SYGVKD. The V and J ends lost 6 bases and 8 bases, in that order; junction bases with no gene match: 10. The CDR3 extends over 14 amino acids. TCRdb recomputed calls from the RACE reads with MiXCR, one row per CDR3 protein. Of 250,000 or so distinct CDR3 sequences listed, 7.5% to 9% are singletons. This sample is drawn from a study of human T cells and chemical hapten exposure.

Sequenced here: whole blood, sampled in connection with sensitization to the hapten diphenylcyclopropenone (DPC). The J gene is TRBJ1-2, the V gene TRBV10-3; 9 bases match TRBD1. This receptor was taken from a young man with alopecia areata. Some clones in this sample may be carry-over from other donors' samples. This CDR3 is CAIRSGTGNYGYTF. The CDR3 coding sequence is TGTGCCATCAGATCAGGGACAGGGAATTACGGCTACACCTTC.